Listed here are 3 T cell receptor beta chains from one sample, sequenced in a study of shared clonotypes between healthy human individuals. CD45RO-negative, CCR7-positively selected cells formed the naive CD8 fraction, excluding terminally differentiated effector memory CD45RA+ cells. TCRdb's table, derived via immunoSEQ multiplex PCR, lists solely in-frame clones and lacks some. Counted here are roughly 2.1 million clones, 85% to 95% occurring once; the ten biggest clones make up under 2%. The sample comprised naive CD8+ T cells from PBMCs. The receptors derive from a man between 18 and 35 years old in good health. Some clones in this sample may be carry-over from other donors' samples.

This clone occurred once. DNA of the CDR3: TGTGCCAGCAGTTTATTTCGGGACAGGGGCGAGCAGTACTTC. It is translated as CASSLFRDRGEQYF. The V call is TRBV28, the J call TRBJ2-7; 10 bases align to TRBD1. This CDR3 has 14 residues. J gave up 6 bases and V 1 base, and 3 bases lay outside the gene matches. CDR1 MDHEN and CDR2 SYDVKM come from the germline V gene.

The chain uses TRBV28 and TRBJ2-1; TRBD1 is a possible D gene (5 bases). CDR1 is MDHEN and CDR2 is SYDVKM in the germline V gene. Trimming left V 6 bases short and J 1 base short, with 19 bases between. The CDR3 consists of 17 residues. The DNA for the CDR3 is TGTGCCAGCAGCCCTTGGGTAAGGGGTTGGTCCTACAATGAGCAGTTCTTC. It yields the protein CASSPWVRGWSYNEQFF.

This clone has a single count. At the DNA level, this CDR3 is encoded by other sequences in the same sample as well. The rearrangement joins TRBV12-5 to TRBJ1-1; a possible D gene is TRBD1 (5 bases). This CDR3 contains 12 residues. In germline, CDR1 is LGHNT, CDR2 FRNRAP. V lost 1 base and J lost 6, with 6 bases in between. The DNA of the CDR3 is TGTGCTAGTGGTTTGGGGGGACCTGAAGCTTTCTTT. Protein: CASGLGGPEAFF. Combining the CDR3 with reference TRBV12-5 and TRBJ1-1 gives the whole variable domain DARVTQTPRHKVTEMGQEVTMRCQPILGHNTVFWYRQTMMQGLELLAYFRNRAPLDDSGMPKDRFSAEMPDATLATLKIQPSEPRDSAVYFCASGLGGPEAFFGQGTRLTVV.